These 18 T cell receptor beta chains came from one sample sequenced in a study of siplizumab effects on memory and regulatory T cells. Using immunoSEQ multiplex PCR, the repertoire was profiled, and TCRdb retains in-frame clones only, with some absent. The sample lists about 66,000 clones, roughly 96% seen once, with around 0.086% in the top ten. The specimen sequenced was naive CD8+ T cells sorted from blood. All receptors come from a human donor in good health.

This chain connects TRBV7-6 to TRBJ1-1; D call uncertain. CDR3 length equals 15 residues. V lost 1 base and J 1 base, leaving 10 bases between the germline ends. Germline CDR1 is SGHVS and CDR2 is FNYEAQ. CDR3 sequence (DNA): TGTGCCAGCAGCTTAGTGTCGTCGGCGAACACTGAAGCTTTCTTT. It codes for CASSLVSSANTEAFF.

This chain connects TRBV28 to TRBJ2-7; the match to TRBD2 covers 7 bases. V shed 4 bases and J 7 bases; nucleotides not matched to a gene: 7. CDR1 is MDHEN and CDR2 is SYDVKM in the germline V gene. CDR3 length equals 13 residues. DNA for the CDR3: TGTGCCAGCAGTTCTCGGGGAGGGCGGGAGCAGTACTTC. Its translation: CASSSRGGREQYF.

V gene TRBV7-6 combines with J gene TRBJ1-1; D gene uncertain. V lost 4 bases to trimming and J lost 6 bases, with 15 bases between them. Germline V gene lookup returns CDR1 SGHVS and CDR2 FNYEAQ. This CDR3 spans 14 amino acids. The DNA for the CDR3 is TGTGCCAGCAGCTCCGCCCTCCGGGCTCCTGAAGCTTTCTTT. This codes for CASSSALRAPEAFF.

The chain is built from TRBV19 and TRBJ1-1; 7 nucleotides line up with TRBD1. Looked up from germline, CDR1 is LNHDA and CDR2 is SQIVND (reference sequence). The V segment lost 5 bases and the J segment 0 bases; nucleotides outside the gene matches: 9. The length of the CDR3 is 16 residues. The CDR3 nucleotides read TGTGCCAGTAGTGTCCGCGGACAGGACATGAACACTGAAGCTTTCTTT. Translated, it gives CASSVRGQDMNTEAFF.

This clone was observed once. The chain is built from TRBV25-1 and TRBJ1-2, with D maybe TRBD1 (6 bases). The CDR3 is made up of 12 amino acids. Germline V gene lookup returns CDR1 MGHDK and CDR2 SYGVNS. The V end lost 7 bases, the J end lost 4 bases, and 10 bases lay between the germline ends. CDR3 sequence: CASTGDIYGYTF. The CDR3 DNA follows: TGTGCCAGCACTGGGGACATCTATGGCTACACCTTC.

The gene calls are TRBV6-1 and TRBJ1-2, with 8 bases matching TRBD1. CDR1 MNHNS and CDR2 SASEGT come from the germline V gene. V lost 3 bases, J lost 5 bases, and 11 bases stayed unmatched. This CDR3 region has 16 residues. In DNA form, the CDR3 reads TGTGCCAGCAGTGACACCCCACAGGGGGGCTCTTATGGCTACACCTTC. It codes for CASSDTPQGGSYGYTF.

Written as DNA, the CDR3 is TGCGCCAGCAGCTTGGGTTCGAACACTGAAGCTTTCTTT. This translates into CASSLGSNTEAFF. This rearrangement joins TRBV5-1 to TRBJ1-1; D is uncertain. Per germline, CDR1 SGHRS and CDR2 YFSETQ. V was pared by 0 bases and J by 1 base, with 4 bases between. The CDR3 extends over 13 amino acids.

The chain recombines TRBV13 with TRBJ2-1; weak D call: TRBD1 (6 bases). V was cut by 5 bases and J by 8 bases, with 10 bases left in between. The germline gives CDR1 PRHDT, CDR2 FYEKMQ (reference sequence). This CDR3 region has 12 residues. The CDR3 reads CASSHRADEQFF. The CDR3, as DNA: TGTGCCAGCAGCCACAGGGCCGATGAGCAGTTCTTC.

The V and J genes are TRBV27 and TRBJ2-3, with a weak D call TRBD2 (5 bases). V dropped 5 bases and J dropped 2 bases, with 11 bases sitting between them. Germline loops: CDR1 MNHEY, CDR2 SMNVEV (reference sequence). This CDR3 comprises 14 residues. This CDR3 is CASSPGIFTDTQYF. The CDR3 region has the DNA TGTGCCAGCAGTCCCGGGATATTCACAGATACGCAGTATTTT.

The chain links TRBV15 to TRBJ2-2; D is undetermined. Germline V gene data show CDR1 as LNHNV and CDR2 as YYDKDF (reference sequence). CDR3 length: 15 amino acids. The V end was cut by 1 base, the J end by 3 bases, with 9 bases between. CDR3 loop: CATSRGLADTGELFF. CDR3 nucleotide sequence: TGTGCCACCAGCAGAGGTTTGGCAGACACCGGGGAGCTGTTTTTT.

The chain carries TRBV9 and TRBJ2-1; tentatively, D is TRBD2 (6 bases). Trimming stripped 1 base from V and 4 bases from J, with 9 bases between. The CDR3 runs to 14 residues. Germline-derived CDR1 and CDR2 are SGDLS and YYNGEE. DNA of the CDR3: TGTGCCAGCAGCGTATTTGCGGGGTACAATGAGCAGTTCTTC. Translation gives CASSVFAGYNEQFF.

CDR3 coding DNA: TGTGCCAGCAGCCCTCGGGACACTGGAGGCTACGAGCAGTACTTC. This sequence encodes CASSPRDTGGYEQYF. The V call is TRBV7-9, the J call TRBJ2-7, with a weak D call TRBD1 (6 bases). The V end lost 5 bases, the J end lost 3 bases, and 17 bases lay between the germline ends. Germline CDR1 is SEHNR and CDR2 is FQNEAQ (reference sequence). The CDR3 spans 15 residues. The full variable domain, rest sourced from reference TRBV7-9 and TRBJ2-7, is DTGVSQNPRHKITKRGQNVTFRCDPISEHNRLYWYRQTLGQGPEFLTYFQNEAQLEKSRLLSDRFSAERPKGSFSTLEIQRTEQGDSAMYLCASSPRDTGGYEQYFGPGTRLTVT.

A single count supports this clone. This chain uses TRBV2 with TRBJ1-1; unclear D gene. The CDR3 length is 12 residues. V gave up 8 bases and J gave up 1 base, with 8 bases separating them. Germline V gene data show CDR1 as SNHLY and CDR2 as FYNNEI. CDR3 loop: CASPDENTEAFF. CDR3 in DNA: TGTGCCAGCCCGGATGAGAACACTGAAGCTTTCTTT.

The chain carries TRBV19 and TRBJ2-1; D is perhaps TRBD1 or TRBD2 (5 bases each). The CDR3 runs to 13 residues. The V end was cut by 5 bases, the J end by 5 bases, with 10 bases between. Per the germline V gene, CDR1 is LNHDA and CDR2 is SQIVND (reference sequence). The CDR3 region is CASSWDGNNEQFF. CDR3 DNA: TGTGCCAGTAGTTGGGACGGAAACAATGAGCAGTTCTTC.

CDR3 DNA sequence: TGTGCTAGTGGTTTGGAGGGGGCCGGGGCCAAAAACATTCAGTACTTC. This codes for CASGLEGAGAKNIQYF. The V gene is TRBV12-5, the J gene TRBJ2-4, with TRBD1 matching 7 bases. V shed 1 base, J shed 1 base, and the junction held 4 bases outside the gene matches. In germline, CDR1 is LGHNT, CDR2 FRNRAP. The CDR3 length is 16 residues.

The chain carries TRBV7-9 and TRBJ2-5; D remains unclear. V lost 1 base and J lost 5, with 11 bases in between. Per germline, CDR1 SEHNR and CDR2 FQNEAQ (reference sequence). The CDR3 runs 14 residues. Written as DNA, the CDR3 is TGTGCCAGCAGCTTAGGTGAGGCCAAGGAGACCCAGTACTTC. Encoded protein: CASSLGEAKETQYF.

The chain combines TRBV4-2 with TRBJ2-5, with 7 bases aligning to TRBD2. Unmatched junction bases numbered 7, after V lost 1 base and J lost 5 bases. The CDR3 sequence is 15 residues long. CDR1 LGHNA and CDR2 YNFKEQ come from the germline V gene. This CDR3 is CASSQGTSVGETQYF. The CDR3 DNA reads TGTGCCAGCAGCCAAGGCACTAGCGTAGGCGAGACCCAGTACTTC.

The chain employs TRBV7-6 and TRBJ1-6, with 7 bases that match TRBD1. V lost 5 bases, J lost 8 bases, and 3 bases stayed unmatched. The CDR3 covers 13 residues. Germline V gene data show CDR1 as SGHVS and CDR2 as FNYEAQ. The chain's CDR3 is CASSAGGDSPLHF. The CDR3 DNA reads TGTGCCAGCAGCGCAGGGGGGGATTCACCCCTCCACTTT.